This passage covers 23 T cell receptor beta chains from one sample sequenced in a study of TIL therapy for anti-PD-1-resistant metastatic lung cancer (dated by TCRdb to 2020 to 2023). Using bias-controlled multiplex PCR with the immunoSEQ v3 hsTCRB kit, the TCR beta CDR3 regions were amplified from genomic DNA. Imported from immuneACCESS, the table was reduced by TCRdb to in-frame sequences with V and J called. These copies leave out some clones; in studies compared against another copy, an unresolved V gene accounts for under half, and the cause of the remainder is not known. For this sample there are around 30,000 clones; 74% appear just once. In total, the top ten clones hold less than 3% of the sample. This specimen's time point label, per the study, means: pre-treatment sample, taken before nivolumab and TIL therapy. Sample: blood, taken at baseline. Receptors were obtained from a woman between 25 and 80 years old with non-small cell lung cancer.

The chain's CDR3 is CASSESPKHGYTF. The CDR3, as DNA: TGTGCCAGCAGTGAGAGTCCCAAGCATGGCTACACCTTC. J is TRBJ1-2 and V is TRBV2; D uncertain. From germline, CDR1 is SNHLY and CDR2 FYNNEI. V was shortened by 3 bases and J by 6 bases, with 11 bases between the two germline ends. The CDR3 covers 13 residues.

V is TRBV7-2 and J is TRBJ1-5, with 9 nucleotides matching TRBD1. The CDR3 covers 13 residues. Trimming at V came to 6 bases and at J to 4 bases, leaving 1 base not matched to a gene. In germline, CDR1 is SGHTA, CDR2 FQGNSA. CDR3: CASRGQGNQPQHF. As DNA, the CDR3 is TGTGCCAGCAGAGGACAGGGGAATCAGCCCCAGCATTTT.

The gene calls are TRBV11-2 and TRBJ2-7; 8 positions match TRBD2. The CDR3 contains 17 residues. J lost 3 bases, V lost 5 bases, and 15 bases had no gene match. The germline CDR1 and CDR2 sequences are SGHAT and FQNNGV. The CDR3 bases are TGTGCCAGCAGCCCAATTCAACGGAGCGGGAGTAACTACGAGCAGTACTTC. Translating it yields CASSPIQRSGSNYEQYF.

The chain recombines TRBV5-1 with TRBJ2-3; D is undetermined. Looked up from germline, CDR1 is SGHRS and CDR2 is YFSETQ. CDR3 length: 16 residues. The V end was cut by 4 bases, the J end by 0 bases, with 15 bases between. CDR3 DNA sequence: TGCGCCAGCAGCACCCCGGCAGAGCCTAGCACAGATACGCAGTATTTT. Its translation is CASSTPAEPSTDTQYF.

J is TRBJ1-3 and V is TRBV7-2, with 9 bases fitting TRBD1. V lost 3 bases and J lost 4; bases outside the gene matches: 4. The CDR3 contains 15 residues. Germline assignment: CDR1 SGHTA and CDR2 FQGNSA. CDR3 residues: CASSFGTGKGNTIYF. Written as DNA, the CDR3 is TGTGCCAGCAGCTTCGGGACAGGGAAAGGAAACACCATATATTTT.

The chain combines TRBV12-5 with TRBJ1-1, with D perhaps matching TRBD1 (6 bases). The V gene lost 6 bases and the J gene lost 0 bases, with 11 bases spanning the gap. The CDR3 is made up of 14 amino acids. Germline CDR1 is LGHNT and CDR2 is FRNRAP. The DNA for the CDR3 is TGTGCTAGTGGAATTACAGGGATGAACACTGAAGCTTTCTTT. Residues: CASGITGMNTEAFF.

CDR3: CASSYSIGYEQFF. In nucleotides, the CDR3 is TGTGCCAGCAGTTACTCGATAGGCTATGAGCAGTTCTTC. This chain connects TRBV6-5 to TRBJ2-1, with D unclear. Germline CDR1 reads MNHEY; CDR2 reads SVGAGI. Trimming pared 0 bases from V and 8 bases from J, leaving 8 bases between. This CDR3 has 13 residues.

J is TRBJ2-3 and V is TRBV6-4; D may be TRBD2 (6 bases). The CDR3 has 15 residues. Germline CDR1 reads MRHNA; CDR2 reads SNTAGT. Deletions cut 4 bases from V and 2 bases from J, with 13 bases between. Here the CDR3 DNA reads TGTGCCAGCAGTGTGGAGGGAGACCACACAGATACGCAGTATTTT. Amino acids: CASSVEGDHTDTQYF.

The chain uses TRBV6-5 and TRBJ1-1; 7 bases line up with TRBD1. Germline CDR1 is MNHEY and CDR2 is SVGAGI. This CDR3 spans 15 amino acids. V lost 2 bases and J lost 0; bases outside the gene matches: 3. This chain's CDR3 is CASSYGTALNTEAFF. The CDR3 coding sequence is TGTGCCAGCAGTTACGGGACAGCCCTGAACACTGAAGCTTTCTTT.

This chain links TRBV28 with TRBJ2-7; 10 nucleotides line up with TRBD1. V was pared by 4 bases and J by 3 bases, with 3 bases of the junction left unmatched. Germline V lookup: CDR1 MDHEN, CDR2 SYDVKM. This CDR3 has 14 amino acids. DNA of the CDR3: TGTGCCAGCAGTTGGGGACAGGGGCTCTACGAGCAGTACTTC. Translating gives CASSWGQGLYEQYF.

In this sample, this clone turned up a few times. The V gene is TRBV5-1, the J gene TRBJ2-5; 13 bases fit TRBD2. The CDR3 is 14 amino acids. The V gene end was trimmed by 3 bases and the J gene end by 13 bases; junction bases not matched to a gene: 9. The V gene's germline CDR1 is SGHRS and CDR2 YFSETQ. The CDR3 protein is CASSSTTSGRPRYF. Here the CDR3 DNA reads TGCGCCAGCAGCTCAACGACTAGCGGGAGGCCCCGGTACTTC.

CDR3 protein: CASKVRAAPNTEAFF. Written as DNA, the CDR3 is TGTGCCAGCAAAGTTAGGGCAGCACCGAACACTGAAGCTTTCTTT. This rearrangement joins TRBV6-5 to TRBJ1-1; D is unclear. The CDR3 covers 15 residues. CDR1 and CDR2 (germline): MNHEY, SVGAGI. Between the trimmed V and J ends, which lost 7 bases and 1 base, there was a span of 16 bases.

The V and J genes are TRBV5-4 and TRBJ2-3; 8 bases line up with TRBD2. Germline V gene data show CDR1 as SGHNT and CDR2 as YYREEE (reference sequence). There are 17 residues in the CDR3. After removal of 0 bases from V and 6 bases from J, the junction contained 12 bases not matched to a gene. Written as DNA, the CDR3 is TGTGCCAGCAGCTTGGAACCCGGGAGGGCCCTCGTGGATACGCAGTATTTT. This encodes CASSLEPGRALVDTQYF. Filled out from reference TRBV5-4 and TRBJ2-3, the complete variable domain reads ETGVTQSPTHLIKTRGQQVTLRCSSQSGHNTVSWYQQALGQGPQFIFQYYREEENGRGNFPPRFSGLQFPNYSSELNVNALELDDSALYLCASSLEPGRALVDTQYFGPGTRLTVL.

The V call is TRBV14, the J call TRBJ2-5, with D unresolved. Trimming stripped 3 bases from V and 5 bases from J, with 10 bases between. CDR3 length: 13 residues. CDR1 and CDR2 (germline): SGHDN, FVKESK. The CDR3, as DNA: TGTGCCAGCAGCCAGATGGACGGGGAGACCCAGTACTTC. This sequence encodes CASSQMDGETQYF.

V is TRBV7-8 and J is TRBJ1-5; a weak D match, TRBD1 (5 bases). This CDR3 spans 15 amino acids. Germline V gene sequence: CDR1 SGHVS, CDR2 FQNEAQ. V was pared by 5 bases and J by 0 bases, with 11 bases between. CDR3 in amino acids: CASSATVLSNQPQHF. The CDR3 DNA reads as TGTGCCAGCAGCGCGACAGTCCTTAGCAATCAGCCCCAGCATTTT.

V gene TRBV11-2 combines with J gene TRBJ2-7, with D unclear. V dropped 1 base and J dropped 3 bases, with 13 bases sitting between them. This CDR3 is 15 amino acids long. Per the germline V gene, CDR1 is SGHAT and CDR2 is FQNNGV. The CDR3 DNA follows: TGTGCCAGCAGCTTAGGTTCGAGCCAAAACTACGAGCAGTACTTC. Amino acids: CASSLGSSQNYEQYF.

This sequence joins TRBV5-6 and TRBJ2-5; D is ambiguous. The germline V and J ends were trimmed by 2 bases and 1 base, with 6 bases remaining between them. The CDR3 runs to 13 residues. The germline gives CDR1 SGHDT, CDR2 YYEEEE. The CDR3 loop is CASSLKLQETQYF. CDR3 in DNA: TGTGCCAGCAGCTTAAAGCTCCAAGAGACCCAGTACTTC.

The chain is built from TRBV5-1 and TRBJ1-3, with D unresolved. V was shortened by 0 bases and J by 0 bases, with 7 bases between the two germline ends. The CDR3 has 15 amino acids. Germline lookup yields CDR1 SGHRS and CDR2 YFSETQ. CDR3 loop: CASSLARGSGNTIYF. As DNA, the CDR3 is TGCGCCAGCAGCTTGGCCAGAGGCTCTGGAAACACCATATATTTT. Full variable domain (missing parts from reference TRBV5-1 and TRBJ1-3): KAGVTQTPRYLIKTRGQQVTLSCSPISGHRSVSWYQQTPGQGLQFLFEYFSETQRNKGNFPGRFSGRQFSNSRSEMNVSTLELGDSALYLCASSLARGSGNTIYFGEGSWLTVV.

This clone was seen once. The chain is built from TRBV5-1 and TRBJ2-1, with 7 bases fitting TRBD1. The CDR3 is made up of 17 amino acids. The germline gives CDR1 SGHRS, CDR2 YFSETQ. V gave up 5 bases and J gave up 3 bases; unmatched junction bases: 14. This CDR3 is CASSKEQGRPLYNEQFF. CDR3 in DNA: TGCGCCAGCAGTAAGGAACAGGGGCGCCCGCTCTACAATGAGCAGTTCTTC.

The chain couples TRBV6-1 to TRBJ2-7, with a tentative D call TRBD2 (7 bases). The V gene lost 7 bases and the J gene lost 0 bases, with 16 bases spanning the gap. Germline CDR1 reads MNHNS; CDR2 reads SASEGT. This CDR3 contains 15 residues. The CDR3: CASIKGGASSYEQYF. The CDR3 bases are TGTGCCAGCATCAAGGGGGGGGCTTCCTCCTACGAGCAGTACTTC.

J is TRBJ1-5 and V is TRBV19, with D uncertain. The CDR3 is 13 residues long. Trimming shortened V by 3 bases and J by 2 bases, and 5 bases separated the two germline ends. CDR1 is LNHDA, CDR2 SQIVND, per germline (reference sequence). The CDR3 nucleotides read TGTGCCAGTAGTATTGCCGGCAATCAGCCCCAGCATTTT. It yields the protein CASSIAGNQPQHF.

This rearrangement joins TRBV25-1 to TRBJ1-1; 9 bases match TRBD1. The J segment lost 5 bases and the V segment lost 2 bases, leaving 9 bases of the junction unmatched. Germline lookup yields CDR1 MGHDK and CDR2 SYGVNS. This CDR3 spans 16 amino acids. In DNA, the CDR3 is TGTGCCAGCAGTGAAATAAGGGGACAGGGATTAACTGAAGCTTTCTTT. It specifies CASSEIRGQGLTEAFF.

The count of this clone is one. The genes are TRBV4-1 and TRBJ2-1; a possible D gene is TRBD1 (6 bases). CDR3 size: 14 residues. Germline CDR1 is MGHRA and CDR2 is YSYEKL. V was clipped by 4 bases and J by 0 bases, with 7 bases between them. The CDR3: CASSRQDSYNEQFF. CDR3 coding DNA: TGCGCCAGCAGCCGACAGGACTCCTACAATGAGCAGTTCTTC.